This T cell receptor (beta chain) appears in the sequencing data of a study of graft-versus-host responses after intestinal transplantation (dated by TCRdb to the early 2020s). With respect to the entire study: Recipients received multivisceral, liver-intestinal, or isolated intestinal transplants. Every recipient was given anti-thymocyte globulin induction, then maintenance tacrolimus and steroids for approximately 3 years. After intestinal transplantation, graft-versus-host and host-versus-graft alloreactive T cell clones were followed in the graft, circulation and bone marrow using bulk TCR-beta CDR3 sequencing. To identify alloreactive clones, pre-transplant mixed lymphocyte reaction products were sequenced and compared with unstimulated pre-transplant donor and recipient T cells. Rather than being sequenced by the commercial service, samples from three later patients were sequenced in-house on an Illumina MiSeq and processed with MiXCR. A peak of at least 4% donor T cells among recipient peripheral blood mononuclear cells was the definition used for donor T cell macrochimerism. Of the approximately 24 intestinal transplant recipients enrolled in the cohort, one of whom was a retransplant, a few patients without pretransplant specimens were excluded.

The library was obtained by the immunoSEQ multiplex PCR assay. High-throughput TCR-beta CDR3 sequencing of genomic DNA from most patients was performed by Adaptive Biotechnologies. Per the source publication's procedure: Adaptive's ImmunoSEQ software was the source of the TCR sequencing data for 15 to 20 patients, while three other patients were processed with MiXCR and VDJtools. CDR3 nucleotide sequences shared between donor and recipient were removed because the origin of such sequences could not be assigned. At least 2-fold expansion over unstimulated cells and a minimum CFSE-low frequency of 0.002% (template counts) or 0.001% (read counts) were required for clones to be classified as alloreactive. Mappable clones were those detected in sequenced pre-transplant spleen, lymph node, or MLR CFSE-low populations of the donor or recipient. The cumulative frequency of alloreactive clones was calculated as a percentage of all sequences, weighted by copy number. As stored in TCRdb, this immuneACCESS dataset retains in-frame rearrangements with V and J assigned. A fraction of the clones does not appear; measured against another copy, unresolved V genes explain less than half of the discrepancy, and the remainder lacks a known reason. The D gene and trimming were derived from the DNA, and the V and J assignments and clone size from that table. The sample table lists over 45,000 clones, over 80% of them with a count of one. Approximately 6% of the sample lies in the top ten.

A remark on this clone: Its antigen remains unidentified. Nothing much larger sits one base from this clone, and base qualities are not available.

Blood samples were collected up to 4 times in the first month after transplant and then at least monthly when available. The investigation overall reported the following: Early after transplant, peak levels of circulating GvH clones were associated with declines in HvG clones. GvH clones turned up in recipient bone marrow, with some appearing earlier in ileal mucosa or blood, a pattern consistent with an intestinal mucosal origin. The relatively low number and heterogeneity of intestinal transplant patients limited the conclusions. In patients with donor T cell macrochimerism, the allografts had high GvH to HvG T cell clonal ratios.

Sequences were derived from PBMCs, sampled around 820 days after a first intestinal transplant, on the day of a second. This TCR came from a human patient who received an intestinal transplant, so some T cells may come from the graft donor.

The base sequence is TGTGCCAGCTCACCACAACGGCTAGCGTCATGGGGGGAGACCCAGTACTTC. Its translation reads: CASSPQRLASWGETQYF. The chain employs TRBV18 and TRBJ2-5; a tentative D match to TRBD2 spans 6 bases. Spanning cysteine to phenylalanine, the CDR3 consists of 17 amino acids. Left in the record is the CDR3 DNA by itself, 51 bases read in frame from the first base. V and J are truncated by 1 base and 5 bases respectively, leaving an intervening sequence of 20 bases. The germline V gene sets CDR1 to KGHSH and CDR2 to LQKENI. Supplemented by the reference TRBV18 and TRBJ2-5 proteins around the CDR3, the complete variable domain is NAGVMQNPRHLVRRRGQEARLRCSPMKGHSHVYWYRQLPEEGLKFMVYLQKENIIDESGMPKERFSAEFPKEGPSILRIQQVVRGDSAAYFCASSPQRLASWGETQYFGPGTRLLVL.